This T cell receptor beta chain was sequenced during a study of T cells in Graves' hyperthyroidism and ophthalmopathy. This clonotype was counted a few times. The investigators amplified TCR beta CDR3 regions from RNA transcripts. The HTBI set primed first-round TCR CDR3 RT-PCR. Using its own MiXCR run on the multiplex PCR reads, TCRdb lists one record per CDR3 protein. This sample yields 210,000 or so distinct CDR3 sequences, of which approximately 17% are seen a single time; under 65% belongs to the top ten. This CDR3 has 11 residues. Per germline, CDR1 DFQATT and CDR2 SNEGSKA (reference sequence). Trimming pared 2 bases from V and 0 bases from J, leaving 1 base between.

This chain joins TRBV20-1 and TRBJ2-5; D unresolved. The sample was blood. This sequence originates from a man in his fifties or sixties with Graves' hyperthyroidism. In DNA form, the CDR3 reads TGCAGTGCTAGACACCAAGAGACCCAGTACTTC. Translation: CSARHQETQYF.